Below, one T cell receptor (beta chain) is given with its context. Here immunoSEQ multiplex PCR was the method, and the copy in TCRdb shows in-frame clones only, minus some. There are 150,000 or so clones in the sample; 88% occur only once, and 2% to 2.5% lies in the top ten. Germline V lookup: CDR1 MNHEY, CDR2 SVGAGI. Trimming removed 5 bases at V and 0 bases at J, with 8 bases between. CDR3 size: 14 residues. The data are from a study of blood T cell repertoires in COVID-19. V is TRBV6-5 and J is TRBJ2-4; D might be TRBD2 (6 bases). This sequence was found in a human donor in a cohort sampled during active COVID-19. The sample consisted of peripheral blood. CDR3 protein: CASSTGLAKNIQYF. CDR3 in DNA: TGTGCCAGCAGTACGGGACTAGCCAAAAACATTCAGTACTTC.